These 8 T cell receptor beta chains share one sample of origin, sequenced in a study of molecular identifiers for immune sequencing clone quantification. TCRdb re-called the PCR reads through MiXCR, storing one row per CDR3 protein. The table includes just over 95,000 distinct CDR3 sequences, roughly 26% detected once. The sequencing input was naive CD8+ T cells from blood, with Jurkat cell RNA spiked in. Subset noted: FACS-sorted CD8+CD4-CCR7+CD45RA+ naive T cells. All receptors come from a human donor in good health. Some libraries in this study had Jurkat cell RNA spiked in.

This clonotype was picked up many times. This sequence joins TRBV6-2 or TRBV6-3 and TRBJ1-4; no reliable D call. Germline loops: CDR1 MNHEY, CDR2 SVGEGT. The ends were cut back, 1 base at V and 4 bases at J, with 7 bases in the middle. The CDR3 spans 14 residues. The CDR3 nucleotides are TGTGCCAGCAGTTACTTCGGGAGTAATGAAAAACTGTTTTTT. This sequence encodes CASSYFGSNEKLFF.

In regard to this clonotype: A much more abundant neighbour one base away suggests this may be a read error. This rearrangement joins TRBV5-3 to TRBJ2-5; D unclear. TRBV5-3 is treated as an ORF (open reading frame) with a function not yet certain. The ends were cut back, 8 bases at V and 4 bases at J, with 18 bases in the middle. This CDR3 region has 14 residues. The CDR3 loop is CASSMGGSPETQYF. The CDR3 DNA is TGTGCCAGCAGCATGGGTGGGTCCCCAGAGACCCAGTACTTC.

The rearrangement uses TRBV11-2 and TRBJ1-1, with a possible D match to TRBD1 (5 bases). The CDR3 spans 13 residues. Germline assignment: CDR1 SGHAT and CDR2 FQNNGV. The V gene lost 10 bases and the J gene lost 1 base, with 13 bases spanning the gap. The CDR3 region is CATISQENTEAFF. Here the CDR3 DNA reads TGTGCCACCATCTCACAGGAGAACACTGAAGCTTTCTTT. Filled out from reference TRBV11-2 and TRBJ1-1, the complete variable domain reads EAGVAQSPRYKIIEKRQSVAFWCNPISGHATLYWYQQILGQGPKLLIQFQNNGVVDDSQLPKDRFSAERLKGVDSTLKIQPAKLEDSAVYLCATISQENTEAFFGQGTRLTVV.

The rearrangement links TRBV10-2 to TRBJ2-5; 10 positions agree with TRBD2. Germline loops: CDR1 WSHSY, CDR2 SAAADI. CDR3 length: 17 amino acids. V lost 2 bases and J lost 2; bases outside the gene matches: 8. The CDR3, as DNA: TGCGCCAGCAGTGAGACAACTAGCGGGGTATGGCAAGAGACCCAGTACTTC. This gives the protein CASSETTSGVWQETQYF.

This clonotype occurred once. This clone may be a read error of a much larger clone one base away. V gene TRBV12-3 or TRBV12-4 combines with J gene TRBJ2-7, with 10 bases matching TRBD2. CDR3 size: 15 residues. The junction had 8 bases not matched to a gene; V was cut back by 6 bases and J by 3 bases. CDR3 sequence: CASRPGTSVHYEQYF. CDR3 in DNA: TGTGCCAGCAGACCTGGGACTAGCGTGCACTACGAGCAGTACTTC.

This clonotype has at least ten counts. The chain uses TRBV5-4 and TRBJ2-7; 7 positions match TRBD2. Germline V gene sequence: CDR1 SGHNT, CDR2 YYREEE (reference sequence). V gave up 4 bases and J gave up 3 bases; unmatched junction bases: 4. CDR3 length: 13 residues. CDR3 protein: CASSAGEDYEQYF. The CDR3 DNA reads as TGTGCCAGCAGCGCGGGGGAGGACTACGAGCAGTACTTC.

This clonotype was picked up many times. The rearrangement uses TRBV4-3 and TRBJ2-6; D gene unclear. This CDR3 is 15 amino acids long. Trimming took off 1 base at V and 1 base at J, with 5 bases between the two ends. CDR1 is LGHNA and CDR2 is YSLEER in the germline V gene. The CDR3 reads CASSQGHSGANVLTF. CDR3 nucleotide sequence: TGCGCCAGCAGCCAAGGCCATTCTGGGGCCAACGTCCTGACTTTC.

This clonotype showed up many times. The chain couples TRBV7-9 to TRBJ2-7; maybe TRBD2 (6 bases). In germline, CDR1 is SEHNR, CDR2 FQNEAQ (reference sequence). V was pared by 5 bases and J by 9 bases, with 29 bases between. The CDR3 length is 17 residues. The CDR3: CASSPGGLGGAATGQYF. The CDR3 region has the DNA TGTGCCAGCAGCCCCGGAGGGCTGGGTGGTGCTGCCACGGGGCAGTACTTC.